This T cell receptor (beta chain) was sequenced in a study of early T cells in non-severe SARS-CoV-2 infection. As for the study in general: The sequenced material was bulk RNA from unsorted whole blood, and its chains were unpaired.

This clonotype was detected many times. What it binds is not known. Study observations and caveats: Anti-spike CD8 specificities were favored by VDJdb matching, whose results missed private and CD4 specificities.

J gave up 5 bases and V 1 base, and 5 bases lay outside the gene matches. The length of the CDR3 is 15 residues. The germline V gene has CDR1 SGHVS and CDR2 FNYEAQ. Individual cDNA molecules each received unique molecular identifiers attached to them. TCRdb re-called the 5' RACE reads with MiXCR, one entry per CDR3 protein. This sample yields 50,000 to 70,000 distinct CDR3 sequences, of which roughly a tenth are seen a single time; approximately 9% belongs to the top ten. This TCR derives from an adult who was a healthcare worker with PCR-confirmed SARS-CoV-2 infection or an uninfected control (not recorded which). Sequencing input: whole blood. The chain links TRBV7-6 to TRBJ2-7, with 10 bases identical to TRBD2. The CDR3 DNA is TGTGCCAGCAGCTTAGTAGCGGGAGGCGACCACGAGCAGTACTTC. Its protein is CASSLVAGGDHEQYF. The variable domain in full, completed from reference TRBV7-6 and TRBJ2-7, reads GAGVSQSPRYKVTKRGQDVALRCDPISGHVSLYWYRQALGQGPEFLTYFNYEAQQDKSGLPNDRFSAERPEGSISTLTIQRTEQRDSAMYRCASSLVAGGDHEQYFGPGTRLTVT.